This is a list of T cell receptor beta chains from one sample in a study of T cell responses to AZD1222 COVID-19 vaccine. Profiled with immunoSEQ multiplex PCR; TCRdb holds only in-frame clones, not every one. This table has 150,000 to 200,000 clones, roughly 94% appearing once. The sample in question was peripheral blood, obtained on day 0 of AZD1222 vaccination. These receptor sequences come from an adult in good health. The CDR3 runs from the conserved cysteine through the conserved F or W. The D gene is left open where the match is weak. A row's size may be missing; if present it is once, few, many or a size class.

D	size	V	J	CDR3	DNA
.	.	TRBV6-5	TRBJ1-1	CASSYGARMNTEAFF	TGTGCCAGCAGTTACGGAGCTCGCATGAACACTGAAGCTTTCTTT
.	.	TRBV11-2	TRBJ1-4	CASSALPTWNEKLFF	TGTGCCAGCAGCGCTCTACCCACGTGGAATGAAAAACTGTTTTTT
TRBD2	.	TRBV10-3	TRBJ2-7	CAISESILLAGASSYEQYF	TGTGCCATCAGTGAGTCGATATTACTAGCGGGCGCCAGCTCCTACGAGCAGTACTTC
.	.	TRBV4-2	TRBJ1-4	CASSQDREKLFF	TGTGCCAGCAGCCAAGATCGGGAAAAACTGTTTTTT
TRBD1	.	TRBV7-9	TRBJ1-3	CASSLDRASGNTIYF	TGTGCCAGCAGCTTGGACAGGGCGTCCGGAAACACCATATATTTT
.	.	TRBV5-8	TRBJ2-7	CASSPRRVSEQYF	TGTGCCAGCAGCCCCCGCCGGGTCTCCGAGCAGTACTTC
TRBD2	.	TRBV9	TRBJ2-1	CASSVGLAAYNEQFF	TGTGCCAGCAGCGTAGGACTAGCGGCCTACAATGAGCAGTTCTTC
TRBD2	.	TRBV18	TRBJ2-7	CASSLGLAGLYEQYF	TGTGCCAGCTCACTTGGACTAGCGGGACTCTACGAGCAGTACTTC
.	few	TRBV5-1	TRBJ2-7	CASSPLRSGSYEQYF	TGCGCCAGCAGCCCGCTGAGGAGTGGATCCTACGAGCAGTACTTC
.	.	TRBV11-3	TRBJ2-7	CASSFVQGSEQYF	TGTGCCAGCAGCTTCGTACAGGGTAGCGAGCAGTACTTC
TRBD1	.	TRBV6-4	TRBJ1-1	CASSESGQVGEAFF	TGTGCCAGCAGTGAGTCGGGACAGGTCGGGGAAGCTTTCTTT
TRBD2	.	TRBV7-9	TRBJ2-1	CASSGWTSGFYNEQFF	TGTGCCAGCAGCGGATGGACTAGCGGCTTCTACAATGAGCAGTTCTTC
.	.	TRBV5-1	TRBJ2-2	CASSPGTGAGGELFF	TGCGCCAGCAGCCCGGGGACGGGCGCTGGGGGGGAGCTGTTTTTT
TRBD1	.	TRBV19	TRBJ2-1	CASSGTGGNEQFF	TGTGCCAGTAGCGGTACAGGGGGCAATGAGCAGTTCTTC
TRBD1	.	TRBV7-8	TRBJ1-5	CASSSETGVNQPQHF	TGTGCCAGCAGCTCAGAAACAGGGGTCAATCAGCCCCAGCATTTT
.	.	TRBV7-3	TRBJ2-3	CASSPHTADTQYF	TGTGCCAGCAGCCCCCACACGGCAGATACGCAGTATTTT
.	.	TRBV5-1	TRBJ2-1	CASSPVDFYEQFF	TGCGCCAGCAGCCCCGTCGACTTTTATGAGCAGTTCTTC
.	.	TRBV28	TRBJ2-4	CASSLLGGRGGNIQYF	TGTGCCAGCAGTCTCCTGGGGGGCAGGGGTGGAAACATTCAGTACTTC
.	.	TRBV5-6	TRBJ2-7	CASSPRRTSYEQYF	TGTGCCAGCAGCCCCAGACGGACCTCCTACGAGCAGTACTTC
.	.	TRBV2	TRBJ2-7	CASIKELTQFGEVYF	TGTGCCAGCATCAAAGAATTAACGCAGTTCGGAGAAGTGTACTTC
.	once	TRBV9	TRBJ1-4	CASSGTIRPNEKLFF	TGTGCCAGCAGCGGGACAATTCGCCCTAATGAAAAACTGTTTTTT
.	.	TRBV5-4	TRBJ1-1	CASSLVGSNTEAFF	TGTGCCAGCAGCTTGGTCGGGTCGAACACTGAAGCTTTCTTT
.	.	TRBV11-2	TRBJ1-2	CASSQGGNYGYTF	TGTGCCAGCAGCCAAGGGGGTAACTATGGCTACACCTTC
.	.	TRBV5-5	TRBJ1-3	CASSLEAEGNTIYF	TGTGCCAGCAGCTTGGAAGCGGAGGGAAACACCATATATTTT
.	.	TRBV19	TRBJ2-1	CASSTASYNEQFF	TGTGCCAGTAGTACGGCTTCCTACAATGAGCAGTTCTTC
TRBD2	.	TRBV5-1	TRBJ2-7	CASSDGGTYEQYF	TGCGCCAGCAGTGACGGGGGGACCTACGAGCAGTACTTC
TRBD1	.	TRBV7-8	TRBJ1-5	CASSKSGTGALLNQPQHF	TGTGCCAGCAGCAAAAGCGGGACAGGGGCTCTCCTCAATCAGCCCCAGCATTTT